This T cell receptor (beta chain) was sequenced for a study of T cells in Graves' hyperthyroidism and ophthalmopathy. General study points: Blood samples included most of the expanded thyroid clonotypes exceeding 0.001.

Germline CDR1 reads SGHRS; CDR2 reads YFSETQ. The J segment lost 5 bases and the V segment lost 1 base, leaving 5 bases of the junction unmatched. The CDR3 loop spans 15 amino acids. A word on this clonotype: Its antigen remains unknown.

RNA transcripts provided the source from which TCR beta CDR3 regions were amplified. HTBI primers were the set used in a first-round RT-PCR of the TCR CDR3. Each CDR3 protein is one row after TCRdb ran MiXCR on the multiplex PCR reads. The sample has roughly 400,000 distinct CDR3 sequences; more than 12% are singletons. Exclusions: uncontrolled infection, other autoimmune disease, pregnancy, lactation. Clinicians diagnosed patients from clinical symptoms, serum thyroxine and TRAb, thyroid ultrasound and orbital computed tomography. Sequencing used blood. The chain links TRBV5-1 to TRBJ2-2; TRBD1 agrees at 7 bases. The receptor's source is a man aged 50 or older with Graves' ophthalmopathy. CDR3 DNA: TGCGCCAGCAGCTTGAAGGGGGCCGGAACCGGGGAGCTGTTTTTT. It specifies CASSLKGAGTGELFF.